Shown below are 22 T cell receptor beta chains from a single sample sequenced in a study of T cell responses to AZD1222 COVID-19 vaccine. Sequencing used immunoSEQ multiplex PCR; TCRdb keeps in-frame clones, though not all of them. The table records about 140,000 clones, around 90% of them present only once. The specimen was peripheral blood, collected on day 0 of AZD1222 vaccination. The receptors come from an adult in good health.

V gene TRBV9 combines with J gene TRBJ1-1; D is undetermined. There are 15 residues in the CDR3. The germline gives CDR1 SGDLS, CDR2 YYNGEE. The V end was cut by 0 bases, the J end by 1 base, with 10 bases between. The CDR3 here is CASSVDPGTNTEAFF. The CDR3 nucleotides are TGTGCCAGCAGCGTAGATCCGGGAACGAACACTGAAGCTTTCTTT. Full variable domain (outside the CDR3, taken from reference TRBV9 and TRBJ1-1): DSGVTQTPKHLITATGQRVTLRCSPRSGDLSVYWYQQSLDQGLQFLIQYYNGEERAKGNILERFSAQQFPDLHSELNLSSLELGDSALYFCASSVDPGTNTEAFFGQGTRLTVV.

V usage is TRBV7-9 and J usage is TRBJ2-1, with 7 bases fitting TRBD2. The CDR3 is made up of 13 amino acids. Germline CDR1 is SEHNR and CDR2 is FQNEAQ (reference sequence). Trimming took 5 bases from V and 8 from J; bases not matched to a gene: 6. This CDR3 reads CASSPEGRDEQFF. Here the CDR3 DNA reads TGTGCCAGCAGCCCGGAGGGGAGGGATGAGCAGTTCTTC.

The table lists this clone with a count of one. The chain combines TRBV6-1 with TRBJ2-7; D could derive from TRBD1 or TRBD2 (5 bases each). Trimming stripped 2 bases from V and 6 bases from J, with 11 bases between. CDR1 and CDR2 from the germline V gene are MNHNS and SASEGT. The length of the CDR3 is 13 residues. The CDR3 bases are TGTGCCAGCAGTGAATCGGGGCAGCCCGAGCAGTACTTC. Its translation: CASSESGQPEQYF.

The gene calls are TRBV3-1 (or the pseudogene TRBV3-2) and TRBJ2-1, with D perhaps matching TRBD2 (5 bases). Germline CDR1 LGHDT, CDR2 YNNKEL (reference sequence). With 4 bases removed from V and 2 bases from J, the gap between germline ends came to 9 bases. This CDR3 region has 14 residues. The CDR3 here is CASSPSGAYNEQFF. In DNA form, the CDR3 reads TGTGCCAGCAGCCCGAGCGGAGCCTACAATGAGCAGTTCTTC.

The genes are TRBV9 and TRBJ2-1, with 14 bases identical to TRBD2. This CDR3 spans 15 amino acids. Germline V gene sequence: CDR1 SGDLS, CDR2 YYNGEE. J was trimmed by 1 base and V by 7 bases; bases with no gene match: 1. The CDR3 nucleotides are TGTGCCAGCGGGACTAGCGGGAGTTCCTACAATGAGCAGTTCTTC. Translated, it gives CASGTSGSSYNEQFF.

The chain couples TRBV7-3 to TRBJ2-3; D gene ambiguous. The germline gives CDR1 SGHTA, CDR2 FQGTGA. The CDR3 covers 16 residues. V was shortened by 2 bases and J by 0 bases, with 12 bases between the two germline ends. The CDR3 spells CASSLQAAPSTDTQYF. CDR3 nucleotides: TGTGCCAGCAGCTTACAGGCGGCACCTAGCACAGATACGCAGTATTTT. Complete variable domain (other parts from reference TRBV7-3 and TRBJ2-3): GAGVSQTPSNKVTEKGKYVELRCDPISGHTALYWYRQSLGQGPEFLIYFQGTGAADDSGLPNDRFFAVRPEGSVSTLKIQRTERGDSAVYLCASSLQAAPSTDTQYFGPGTRLTVL.

The V call is TRBV9, the J call TRBJ2-3; 11 bases are shared with TRBD2. Losses at the gene ends were 3 bases for V and 4 bases for J; bases not matched to a gene: 7. The V gene's germline CDR1 is SGDLS and CDR2 YYNGEE. The CDR3 has 16 residues. The CDR3 bases are TGTGCCAGCAGCGGGGTAGCGGGAGGGCCGGCAGATACGCAGTATTTT. Protein: CASSGVAGGPADTQYF.

This chain connects TRBV3-1 (or the pseudogene TRBV3-2) to TRBJ1-4; no firm D call. Per the germline V gene, CDR1 is LGHDT and CDR2 is YNNKEL (reference sequence). Trimming pared 4 bases from V and 3 bases from J, leaving 6 bases between. There are 13 residues in the CDR3. CDR3 nucleotides: TGTGCCAGCAGCCCCCTGGCTAATGAAAAACTGTTTTTT. This codes for CASSPLANEKLFF.

The rearrangement joins TRBV6-2 or TRBV6-3 to TRBJ2-3, with D possibly being TRBD1 or TRBD2 (5 bases each). Trimming took off 3 bases at V and 0 bases at J, with 13 bases between the two ends. Germline CDR1 reads MNHEY; CDR2 reads SVGEGT. The CDR3 contains 16 residues. CDR3 sequence: CASSYVQRTSTDTQYF. In DNA form, the CDR3 reads TGTGCCAGCAGTTATGTGCAGCGGACAAGCACAGATACGCAGTATTTT.

This chain links TRBV10-3 with TRBJ2-1, with D hard to call. Germline assignment: CDR1 ENHRY and CDR2 SYGVKD. Trimming removed 6 bases from V and 0 bases from J, with 6 bases in between. This CDR3 has 13 amino acids. As DNA, the CDR3 is TGTGCCATCAGCAGGTACTCCTACAATGAGCAGTTCTTC. It yields the protein CAISRYSYNEQFF.

The chain employs TRBV4-3 and TRBJ2-7; a possible D gene is TRBD2 (5 bases). Germline V gene lookup returns CDR1 LGHNA and CDR2 YSLEER. The CDR3 consists of 18 residues. Between the trimmed V and J ends, which lost 0 bases and 3 bases, there was a span of 21 bases. Here the CDR3 DNA reads TGCGCCAGCAGCCAAGAACGGCTAGGACTGGCCTCCAACTACGAGCAGTACTTC. Translating it yields CASSQERLGLASNYEQYF.

The chain employs TRBV7-9 and TRBJ1-1; the D gene is possibly TRBD1 (6 bases). The germline V and J ends were trimmed by 3 bases and 6 bases, with 11 bases remaining between them. CDR1 and CDR2 from the germline V gene are SEHNR and FQNEAQ (reference sequence). The CDR3 has 13 residues. This CDR3 is CASSFREGAEAFF. The CDR3 DNA follows: TGTGCCAGCAGCTTCAGGGAGGGGGCTGAAGCTTTCTTT.

This rearrangement joins TRBV28 to TRBJ2-2; TRBD1 matches at 8 bases. Germline V gene sequence: CDR1 MDHEN, CDR2 SYDVKM. The CDR3 is made up of 15 amino acids. V was pared by 8 bases and J by 5 bases, with 10 bases of the junction left unmatched. The CDR3 spells CASGPGTGATGELFF. The CDR3 nucleotides read TGTGCCAGCGGACCTGGGACAGGAGCTACCGGGGAGCTGTTTTTT.

This clone has a single count. The chain combines TRBV29-1 with TRBJ2-7; D remains unclear. Germline V gene data show CDR1 as SQVTM and CDR2 as ANQGSEA. The germline V and J ends were trimmed by 4 bases and 2 bases, with 6 bases remaining between them. There are 11 residues in the CDR3. The CDR3 protein is CSVVIPYEQYF. CDR3 sequence (DNA): TGCAGCGTTGTCATACCCTACGAGCAGTACTTC.

This sequence joins TRBV6-1 and TRBJ1-1, with D unresolved. V lost 4 bases and J lost 0, with 15 bases in between. The CDR3 covers 16 residues. Germline CDR1 is MNHNS and CDR2 is SASEGT. The CDR3 nucleotides read TGTGCCAGCAGTGGCAGATCACTGATGGTGAACACTGAAGCTTTCTTT. Its translation is CASSGRSLMVNTEAFF.

The chain joins TRBV7-3 to TRBJ1-2; D is ambiguous. CDR3 length: 13 amino acids. Germline assignment: CDR1 SGHTA and CDR2 FQGTGA. The germline V and J ends were trimmed by 3 bases and 4 bases, with 9 bases remaining between them. The CDR3 nucleotides read TGTGCCAGCAGCTTTGAGGGCAGCTATGGCTACACCTTC. This codes for CASSFEGSYGYTF.

This sequence joins TRBV7-3 and TRBJ2-1, with 9 bases that match TRBD1. Germline CDR1 and CDR2: SGHTA and FQGTGA. This CDR3 is built from 16 residues. V was clipped by 3 bases and J by 7 bases; unmatched bases: 10. CDR3 region: CASSFTGTGLTNEQFF. CDR3 sequence (DNA): TGTGCCAGCAGCTTCACCGGGACAGGGTTGACTAATGAGCAGTTCTTC. Full variable domain (missing parts from reference TRBV7-3 and TRBJ2-1): GAGVSQTPSNKVTEKGKYVELRCDPISGHTALYWYRQSLGQGPEFLIYFQGTGAADDSGLPNDRFFAVRPEGSVSTLKIQRTERGDSAVYLCASSFTGTGLTNEQFFGPGTRLTVL.

The chain uses TRBV4-3 and TRBJ1-5; the D is unclear. The CDR3 has 14 residues. Between the trimmed V and J ends, which lost 0 bases and 7 bases, there was a span of 10 bases. Germline loops: CDR1 LGHNA, CDR2 YSLEER. The DNA of the CDR3 is TGCGCCAGCAGCCAAGATCGCGGGGTACAGCCCCAGCATTTT. It yields the protein CASSQDRGVQPQHF.

The genes are TRBV5-4 and TRBJ1-6; 9 bases line up with TRBD1. The V and J ends lost 3 bases and 10 bases, in that order; junction bases with no gene match: 8. The length of the CDR3 is 15 residues. Germline CDR1 reads SGHNT; CDR2 reads YYREEE (reference sequence). In nucleotides, the CDR3 is TGTGCCAGCAGCTCGGGGACAGGGATAGGCTCACCCCTCCACTTT. It is translated as CASSSGTGIGSPLHF.

This clone was counted once. The chain has TRBV28 and TRBJ2-7; D ambiguous. Looked up from germline, CDR1 is MDHEN and CDR2 is SYDVKM. Trimming stripped 3 bases from V and 0 bases from J, with 21 bases between. CDR3 size: 18 residues. This CDR3 reads CASSFYGPQDEDSYEQYF. The CDR3 DNA reads as TGTGCCAGCAGTTTCTACGGACCCCAGGACGAGGACTCCTACGAGCAGTACTTC.

The V gene is TRBV2, the J gene TRBJ2-1; 9 bases map to TRBD2. There are 14 residues in the CDR3. The V gene end was trimmed by 5 bases and the J gene end by 7 bases; junction bases not matched to a gene: 6. Germline lookup yields CDR1 SNHLY and CDR2 FYNNEI. The CDR3 here is CASSSVAGVNEQFF. The DNA for the CDR3 is TGTGCCAGCAGTTCGGTAGCGGGAGTAAATGAGCAGTTCTTC.

This sequence joins TRBV5-1 and TRBJ1-5, with no clear D. V was trimmed by 1 base and J by 1 base, leaving 9 bases between them. The CDR3 is 15 amino acids. Germline lookup yields CDR1 SGHRS and CDR2 YFSETQ. This CDR3 is CASSLRGASNQPQHF. The CDR3 nucleotides are TGCGCCAGCAGCTTGCGAGGTGCAAGCAATCAGCCCCAGCATTTT.